Below are 4 T cell receptor beta chains sequenced from a single sample in a study of response to subunit inactivated influenza vaccine. From the RT-PCR reads, TCRdb called clonotypes with MiXCR, one entry per CDR3 protein. Among a few hundred thousand distinct CDR3 sequences listed, about 15% were seen once. Sequenced material: PBMCs from blood, taken approximately 12 days after vaccination. The source of these receptors is a man aged 45 to 65 who received an inactivated influenza vaccine.

This clonotype was seen a few times. V gene TRBV7-2 combines with J gene TRBJ1-2, with unresolved D. This CDR3 comprises 14 residues. Trimming shortened V by 6 bases and J by 8 bases, and 19 bases separated the two germline ends. CDR1 and CDR2 (germline): SGHTA, FQGNSA. The CDR3 sequence is CASSPTGSGSGYTF. For the CDR3, the DNA is TGTGCCAGCAGTCCTACTGGTAGTGGAAGCGGCTACACCTTC. Complete variable domain (other parts from reference TRBV7-2 and TRBJ1-2): GAGVSQSPSNKVTEKGKDVELRCDPISGHTALYWYRQSLGQGLEFLIYFQGNSAPDKSGLPSDRFSAERTGGSVSTLTIQRTQQEDSAVYLCASSPTGSGSGYTFGSGTRLTVV.

V usage is TRBV19 and J usage is TRBJ1-2; no clear D. This CDR3 is built from 11 residues. V shed 7 bases and J shed 0 bases, with 3 bases lying between them. Germline V gene data show CDR1 as LNHDA and CDR2 as SQIVND (reference sequence). CDR3 sequence (DNA): TGTGCCAGTACGGCTAACTATGGCTACACCTTC. Translation gives CASTANYGYTF.

The V and J genes are TRBV20-1 and TRBJ2-1, with 8 bases fitting TRBD2. Germline V lookup: CDR1 DFQATT, CDR2 SNEGSKA (reference sequence). This CDR3 is built from 16 residues. V was pared by 3 bases and J by 3 bases, with 10 bases of the junction left unmatched. In nucleotides, the CDR3 is TGCAGTGCTAGTGTCAGATGGGGACTAGACTACAATGAGCAGTTCTTC. This sequence encodes CSASVRWGLDYNEQFF.

The sample holds a few counts of this clonotype. J is TRBJ1-1 and V is TRBV7-6; D gene uncertain. Germline values: CDR1 SGHVS, CDR2 FNYEAQ. The CDR3 is 14 residues long. V lost 5 bases and J lost 6, with 16 bases in between. In nucleotides, the CDR3 is TGTGCCAGCAGCCCCGATCTCCCCGGGGCTGAAGCTTTCTTT. Translated, it gives CASSPDLPGAEAFF.